The next 6 T cell receptor beta chains were all read from a single sample in a study of blood T cell repertoires in COVID-19. The method was immunoSEQ multiplex PCR; TCRdb's version includes in-frame clones alone and lacks a portion of them. The sample includes 250,000 to 300,000 clones, about 86% of them seen just once. The sample was peripheral blood. The receptors were sampled from an older woman with active or convalescent COVID-19.

The V call is TRBV5-6, the J call TRBJ1-5; 7 bases are a match to TRBD1. V shed 0 bases, J shed 5 bases, and the junction held 14 bases outside the gene matches. Germline CDR1 reads SGHDT; CDR2 reads YYEEEE. The CDR3 runs 18 residues. The CDR3 sequence is CASSLAWTGTVLDQPQHF. CDR3 nucleotide sequence: TGTGCCAGCAGCTTGGCCTGGACCGGGACAGTCCTCGATCAGCCCCAGCATTTT.

In this sample, this clone turned up a few times. The V gene is TRBV11-2, the J gene TRBJ1-3, with D possibly matching TRBD1 (5 bases). The CDR3 has 14 amino acids. V was trimmed by 1 base and J by 4 bases, leaving 8 bases between them. Germline CDR1 is SGHAT and CDR2 is FQNNGV. The CDR3 spells CASSLAGNGNTIYF. In nucleotides, the CDR3 is TGTGCCAGCAGCTTAGCAGGGAACGGAAACACCATATATTTT. Using reference TRBV11-2 and TRBJ1-3 for the parts outside the CDR3, the full variable domain is EAGVAQSPRYKIIEKRQSVAFWCNPISGHATLYWYQQILGQGPKLLIQFQNNGVVDDSQLPKDRFSAERLKGVDSTLKIQPAKLEDSAVYLCASSLAGNGNTIYFGEGSWLTVV.

This clone occurred once. This chain joins TRBV7-3 and TRBJ2-7; 8 bases agree with TRBD1. The CDR3 runs 14 residues. The V and J ends lost 3 bases and 2 bases, in that order; junction bases with no gene match: 3. From germline, CDR1 is SGHTA and CDR2 FQGTGA. CDR3 nucleotides: TGTGCCAGCAGCTTCGGGACAGGCGCCTACGAGCAGTACTTC. It is translated as CASSFGTGAYEQYF.

CDR3 protein: CASSLATGFQETQYF. In DNA form, the CDR3 reads TGTGCCAGCAGCTTGGCCACAGGCTTCCAAGAGACCCAGTACTTC. The rearrangement joins TRBV5-6 to TRBJ2-5; possible D gene TRBD1, 5 bases. Between the trimmed V and J ends, which lost 0 bases and 1 base, there was a span of 10 bases. Germline lookup yields CDR1 SGHDT and CDR2 YYEEEE. The CDR3 is 15 amino acids.

This sequence joins TRBV28 and TRBJ2-7; D may be TRBD2 (5 bases). Trimming pared 5 bases from V and 2 bases from J, leaving 7 bases between. Germline V lookup: CDR1 MDHEN, CDR2 SYDVKM. There are 12 residues in the CDR3. The CDR3 DNA is TGTGCCAGCAGTCGGACTGCCTACGAGCAGTACTTC. Its protein is CASSRTAYEQYF.

The chain uses TRBV4-3 and TRBJ2-5; TRBD2 might be the D (6 bases). The V end was cut by 0 bases, the J end by 5 bases, with 10 bases between. The CDR3 length is 14 residues. Germline CDR1 reads LGHNA; CDR2 reads YSLEER. CDR3 residues: CASSQDLGTETQYF. The CDR3 DNA is TGCGCCAGCAGCCAAGATCTAGGGACTGAGACCCAGTACTTC.